This TCR beta chain was sequenced for a study of T cell repertoires in aging, cancer and after chemotherapy. Study summary: Donor ages fell into six groups from 30 or younger up to 70 or older. Clear clonal overlap appeared across healthy donor samples taken over several months to years.

Amplification of TCR beta used genomic DNA extracted from peripheral blood. This CDR3 spans 16 amino acids. V shed 4 bases, J shed 10 bases, and the junction held 13 bases outside the gene matches. CDR1 is MNHEY and CDR2 is SMNVEV in the germline V gene (reference sequence). Findings and limits, study-wide: In cancer patients, declining TCR diversity with age involved lost richness and lost evenness. Rebound thymic output was suggested by rising median generation probability during chemotherapy in each cancer cohort.

A mixed TRB-A/B primer pool amplified rearranged TRB by multiplex touch-down PCR. TCRdb reanalysed the multiplex PCR reads using MiXCR and keeps one entry per CDR3 protein. The top ten hold more than 9% of the sample, which has about 15,000 distinct CDR3 sequences, 40% to 55% seen once. On this clonotype itself: What it recognizes is unknown.

Sequenced sample: blood. This sequence joins TRBV27 and TRBJ2-1, with 10 bases identical to TRBD1. The clonotype comes from a human donor in good health. CDR3 sequence: CASSSPLGQGQQEQFF. In nucleotides, the CDR3 is TGTGCCAGCAGTTCACCCTTGGGACAGGGGCAACAGGAGCAGTTCTTC.